This TCR beta chain was sequenced during a study of T cells in Graves' hyperthyroidism and ophthalmopathy. The hyperthyroidism patients had all been newly diagnosed, and their disease duration was under 2 months. Their ages ranged from 18 to 65 years. Source material for PBMCs was around 10 ml fresh peripheral blood. As concerns this clonotype: Its specificity is not known. One end of the junction does not line up with germline, which may come from a read error.

TCR beta CDR3 region amplification was performed from RNA transcripts. First-round RT-PCR of the TCR CDR3 relied on the HTBI primer set. TCRdb re-analysed the multiplex PCR reads in MiXCR, keeping a single row per CDR3 protein. The profile shows hundreds of thousands of distinct CDR3 sequences, roughly 32% of them singletons. Regarding the study as a whole: Clonotypes that were expanded in thyroid above 0.001 mostly appeared in blood too. Model predictions of ophthalmopathy came a median approximately seven months before onset.

Material for sequencing was blood. The sequence derives from a woman aged 35 to 49 with Graves' hyperthyroidism.

The CDR3 reads CASSHFDRGIQPQHF. In nucleotides, the CDR3 is TGCGCCAGCAGCCACTTTGACAGGGGGATTCAGCCCCAGCATTTT. This chain joins TRBV7-9 and TRBJ1-5, with 9 nucleotides matching TRBD1. The CDR3 totals 15 residues. CDR1 is SEHNR and CDR2 is FQNEAQ in the germline V gene (reference sequence).